This T cell receptor beta chain was observed in a study of blood T cell repertoires in COVID-19. Study-level information: Material from acute and convalescent COVID-19 was sourced from the United States, Italy and Spain. In each case, the material was cDNA or gDNA derived from T cells, B-cell-depleted T cells, or PBMCs.

Authors' processing steps: Amplification with reference gene primers provided the estimates of nucleated cell counts. Profiled with immunoSEQ multiplex PCR; TCRdb holds only in-frame clones, not every one. That table furnishes V, J and clone size, whereas the DNA furnished D and trimming. The sample holds over 150,000 clones, 70% to 90% seen once. Seattle participants joined during active infection and were tracked over time. Trimming shortened V by 5 bases and J by 2 bases, and 9 bases separated the two germline ends. CDR3 size: 13 residues. Germline loops: CDR1 SGHVS, CDR2 FQNEAQ. Material: peripheral blood. This TCR derives from a woman older than 75 with COVID-19, enrolled during active disease. The chain combines TRBV7-8 with TRBJ2-5; no clear D gene. Here the CDR3 reads CASSRGAQETQYF. The CDR3 nucleotides are TGTGCCAGCAGCCGAGGAGCACAAGAGACCCAGTACTTC.